This T cell receptor (beta chain) was retrieved from a study of blood T cell repertoires in COVID-19. A Seattle source enrolled patients during active infection and followed them longitudinally. This clone was observed once. With V trimmed by 6 bases and J by 7 bases, 11 bases remained unmatched. Germline V lookup: CDR1 MNHEY, CDR2 SVGAGI. The CDR3 extends over 15 amino acids. The assay was immunoSEQ multiplex PCR, and TCRdb's table has in-frame clones only and misses some. Among 25,000 to 35,000 clones listed, more than 85% were seen once. The chain carries TRBV6-5 and TRBJ1-5; 8 nucleotides line up with TRBD1. Sequencing was performed on peripheral blood. The TCR was taken from a woman aged 70-85 years with COVID-19, enrolled during active disease. The CDR3 is CASRNRGGLNQPQHF. The CDR3 coding sequence is TGTGCCAGCAGGAACAGGGGGGGTTTGAACCAGCCCCAGCATTTT.